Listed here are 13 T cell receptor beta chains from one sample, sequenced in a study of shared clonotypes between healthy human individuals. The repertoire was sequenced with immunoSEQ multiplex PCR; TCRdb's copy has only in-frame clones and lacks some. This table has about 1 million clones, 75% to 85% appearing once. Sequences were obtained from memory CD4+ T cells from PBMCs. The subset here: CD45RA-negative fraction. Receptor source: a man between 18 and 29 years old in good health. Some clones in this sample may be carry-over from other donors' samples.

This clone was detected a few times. CDR3 DNA: TGTGCCAGCAGAGCGACAGGGGGAATCACTGAAGCTTTCTTT. This sequence encodes CASRATGGITEAFF. The chain combines TRBV6-1 with TRBJ1-1; 9 bases map to TRBD1. V dropped 6 bases and J dropped 4; count of bases not matched to a gene: 6. Per germline, CDR1 MNHNS and CDR2 SASEGT. This CDR3 has 14 residues.

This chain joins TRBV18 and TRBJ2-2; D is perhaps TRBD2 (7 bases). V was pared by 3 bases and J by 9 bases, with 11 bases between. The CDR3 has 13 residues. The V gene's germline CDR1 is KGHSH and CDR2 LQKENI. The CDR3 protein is CASSPPGGRELFF. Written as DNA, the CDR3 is TGTGCCAGCTCACCTCCGGGGGGCCGGGAGCTGTTTTTT.

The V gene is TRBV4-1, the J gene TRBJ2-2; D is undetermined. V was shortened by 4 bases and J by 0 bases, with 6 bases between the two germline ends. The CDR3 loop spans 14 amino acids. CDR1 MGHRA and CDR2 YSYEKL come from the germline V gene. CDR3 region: CASSPLSNTGELFF. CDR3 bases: TGCGCCAGCAGCCCTCTATCGAACACCGGGGAGCTGTTTTTT.

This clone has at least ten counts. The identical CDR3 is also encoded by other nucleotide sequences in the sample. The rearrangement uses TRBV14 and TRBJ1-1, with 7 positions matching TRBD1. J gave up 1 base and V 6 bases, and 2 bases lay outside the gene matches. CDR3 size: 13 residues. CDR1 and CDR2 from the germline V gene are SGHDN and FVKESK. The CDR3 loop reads CASSRDRNTEAFF. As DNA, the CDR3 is TGTGCCAGCAGTCGGGACAGGAACACTGAAGCTTTCTTT.

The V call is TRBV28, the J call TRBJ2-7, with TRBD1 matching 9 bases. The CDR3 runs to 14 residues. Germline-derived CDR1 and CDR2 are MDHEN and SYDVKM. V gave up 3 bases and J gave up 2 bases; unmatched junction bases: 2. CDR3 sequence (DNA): TGTGCCAGCAGTTTTGACAGGGGGGCCTACGAGCAGTACTTC. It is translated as CASSFDRGAYEQYF.

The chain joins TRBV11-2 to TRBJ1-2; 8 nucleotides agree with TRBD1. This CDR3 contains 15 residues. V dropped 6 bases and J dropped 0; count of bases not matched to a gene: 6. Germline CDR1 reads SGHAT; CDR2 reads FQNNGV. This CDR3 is CASRPPGQANYGYTF. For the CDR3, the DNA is TGTGCCAGCAGACCTCCGGGACAGGCTAACTATGGCTACACCTTC.

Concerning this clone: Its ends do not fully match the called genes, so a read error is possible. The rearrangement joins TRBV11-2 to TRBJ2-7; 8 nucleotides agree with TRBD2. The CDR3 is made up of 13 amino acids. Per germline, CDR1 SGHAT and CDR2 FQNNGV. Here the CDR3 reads CASSLDRASGCHF. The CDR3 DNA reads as TGTGCCAGCAGCTTAGATCGGGCTAGCGGGTGTCACTTC.

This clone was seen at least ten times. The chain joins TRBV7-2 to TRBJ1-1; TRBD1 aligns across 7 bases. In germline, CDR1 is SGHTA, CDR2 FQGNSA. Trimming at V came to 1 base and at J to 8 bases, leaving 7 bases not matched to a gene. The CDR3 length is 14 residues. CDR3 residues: CASSLGYQGGEAFF. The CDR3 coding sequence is TGTGCCAGCAGCTTAGGGTACCAGGGGGGAGAAGCTTTCTTT. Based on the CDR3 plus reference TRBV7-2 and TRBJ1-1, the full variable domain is GAGVSQSPSNKVTEKGKDVELRCDPISGHTALYWYRQSLGQGLEFLIYFQGNSAPDKSGLPSDRFSAERTGGSVSTLTIQRTQQEDSAVYLCASSLGYQGGEAFFGQGTRLTVV.

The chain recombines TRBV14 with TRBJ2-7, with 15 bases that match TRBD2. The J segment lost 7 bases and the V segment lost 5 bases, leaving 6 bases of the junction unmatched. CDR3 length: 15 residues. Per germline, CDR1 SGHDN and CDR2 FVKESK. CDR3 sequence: CASSGRTSGRVEQYF. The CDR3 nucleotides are TGTGCCAGCAGCGGCCGGACTAGCGGGAGGGTAGAGCAGTACTTC.

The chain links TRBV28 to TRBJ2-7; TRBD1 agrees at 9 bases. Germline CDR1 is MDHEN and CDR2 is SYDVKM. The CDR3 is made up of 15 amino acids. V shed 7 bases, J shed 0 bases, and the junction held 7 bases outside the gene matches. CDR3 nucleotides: TGTGCCAGCATCTCCGGACAGGGGAGCTCCTACGAGCAGTACTTC. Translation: CASISGQGSSYEQYF.

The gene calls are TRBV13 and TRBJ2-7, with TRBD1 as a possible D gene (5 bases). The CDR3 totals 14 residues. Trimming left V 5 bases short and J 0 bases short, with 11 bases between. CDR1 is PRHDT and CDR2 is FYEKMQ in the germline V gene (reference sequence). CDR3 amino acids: CASSASGYSYEQYF. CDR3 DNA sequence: TGTGCCAGCAGCGCCTCAGGGTACTCCTACGAGCAGTACTTC.

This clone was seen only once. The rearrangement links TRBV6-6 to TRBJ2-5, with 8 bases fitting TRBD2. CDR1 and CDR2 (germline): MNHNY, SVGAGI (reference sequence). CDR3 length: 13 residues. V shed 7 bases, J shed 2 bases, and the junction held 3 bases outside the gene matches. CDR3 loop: CASTPSGQETQYF. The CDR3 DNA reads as TGTGCCAGCACCCCTAGCGGGCAAGAGACCCAGTACTTC.

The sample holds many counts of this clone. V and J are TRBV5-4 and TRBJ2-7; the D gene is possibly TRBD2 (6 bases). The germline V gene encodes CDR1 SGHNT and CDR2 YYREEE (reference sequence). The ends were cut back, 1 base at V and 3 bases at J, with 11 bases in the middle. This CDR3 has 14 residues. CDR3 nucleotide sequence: TGTGCCAGCAGCTTGACTAGCTCGCACTACGAGCAGTACTTC. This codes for CASSLTSSHYEQYF. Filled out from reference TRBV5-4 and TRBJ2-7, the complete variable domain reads ETGVTQSPTHLIKTRGQQVTLRCSSQSGHNTVSWYQQALGQGPQFIFQYYREEENGRGNFPPRFSGLQFPNYSSELNVNALELDDSALYLCASSLTSSHYEQYFGPGTRLTVT.